This T cell receptor (beta chain) appears in the sequencing data of a study of a mutant IDH1 vaccine in newly diagnosed glioma. Overall study context: The treated population exhibited a male proportion of 62.5%, a female proportion of about 38%, and a mean age of about 40 years. Patients arrived already treated with radiotherapy, temozolomide, or both, most having had both.

Germline-derived CDR1 and CDR2 are MDHEN and SYDVKM. Trimming removed 2 bases from V and 4 bases from J, with 18 bases in between. The CDR3 length is 17 residues. Indicated time point: baseline, week 1 (first vaccination visit). The treatment denotes: pre-vaccination baseline after standard-of-care therapy. The astrocytomas were IDH1-mutant, ATRX-negative, and WHO grade 3 or 4. The assay was immunoSEQ multiplex PCR, and TCRdb's table has in-frame clones only and misses some. Of about 15,000 clones listed, 80% to 90% are singletons. The TCR sequence derives from a woman between 40 and 55 years old with glioma. Some clones in this sample may be carry-over from other donors' samples. The sequenced sample was PBMCs, obtained from a glioma patient treated with radiotherapy, temozolomide or both. The chain carries TRBV28 and TRBJ1-3; D gene uncertain. CDR3 loop: CASSLLGLEGLGNTIYF. In DNA form, the CDR3 reads TGTGCCAGCAGTTTACTTGGGCTTGAGGGATTGGGAAACACCATATATTTT.